These T cell receptor beta chains were read from a single sample in a study of T cell repertoires in cytomegalovirus infection. TCRdb used MiXCR to reprocess the reads, holding one entry per CDR3 protein. This table has about 450,000 distinct CDR3 sequences, approximately 31% appearing once. The sample was PBMCs. These receptors were collected from a human donor in good health (CMV status not recorded). Some clones in this sample may be carry-over from other donors' samples. Both conserved end residues are trimmed from each CDR3.

j_call v_call cdr3_aa
TRBJ2-5 TRBV28 ATFLPSRGEDTQY
TRBJ2-7 TRBV7-9 ASSNPNSPSYEQY
TRBJ1-2 TRBV20-1 SADIQGDYGYT
TRBJ1-1 TRBV7-2 ASSLGQAMNTEAF
TRBJ2-2 TRBV5-1 ASTTKGQAHRNTGELF
TRBJ2-1 TRBV7-9 ASSHSPAGAIYNEQF
TRBJ2-5 TRBV12-3/TRBV12-4 ASSLGEAETQY
TRBJ2-5 TRBV7-6 ASSLVTRGLQETQS
TRBJ2-5 TRBV7-9 ASSPDELADIRWTQY
TRBJ2-7 TRBV6-1 ASSEARTGFYEQY
TRBJ1-1 TRBV11-3 ASSSGGVNTEAF
TRBJ2-1 TRBV6-2/TRBV6-3 ASYFPDEQF
TRBJ2-1 TRBV7-8 ASSLGGTGNNEQF
TRBJ1-1 TRBV11-2 ASSFMLSNTEAF
TRBJ1-2 TRBV19 ASRDTGNYGYT
TRBJ1-1 TRBV6-5 ATDTNTEAF
TRBJ1-4 TRBV7-9 ASSLQGLNEKLF
TRBJ2-7 TRBV7-8 ASSPRWDGYEQY
TRBJ2-7 TRBV20-1 SAWGARAISYEQY
TRBJ1-1 TRBV6-4 ASSKDGSGTEAF